This T cell receptor (beta chain) was recovered during a study of T-cell memory formation after mild COVID-19. The study's findings and limits: Memory from before infection featured some responding clones, which suggests cross-reactive memory joined. Contracting clones localized mainly to CM and EM when CD4+ and mainly to EMRA when CD8+.

TCR alpha and TCR beta cDNA libraries with sample barcodes and UMIs came from 5'RACE using constant-segment primers. A single record per CDR3 protein comes from TCRdb applying MiXCR to the 5' RACE reads. This sample has some 350,000 distinct CDR3 sequences, with 10% to 15% found just once. Per germline, CDR1 MGHRA and CDR2 YSYEKL. The CDR3 is made up of 14 amino acids. With V trimmed by 4 bases and J by 2 bases, 4 bases remained unmatched. This clonotype was recorded at least ten times. Its target is unknown. The sample was PBMCs or a T cell subset sorted from them (not recorded which). The receptor's source is a young man who had mild COVID-19 (a few samples of this study predate the infection). Cell type and time point are not known. This rearrangement joins TRBV4-1 to TRBJ2-5; 7 nucleotides line up with TRBD2. The CDR3: CASSPRGGQETQYF. For the CDR3, the DNA is TGCGCCAGCAGCCCGCGCGGGGGTCAAGAGACCCAGTACTTC.